A single sample is the source of the 3 T cell receptor beta chains below, sequenced in a study of blood T cell repertoires in COVID-19. TCRdb's copy holds only in-frame clones and misses some; the assay was immunoSEQ multiplex PCR. The sample yields 200,000 to 300,000 clones, approximately 86% seen once. Sequencing was done on a sample of peripheral blood. The source is a young man with active or convalescent COVID-19.

The chain uses TRBV11-2 and TRBJ2-5; 7 bases are a match to TRBD1. In germline, CDR1 is SGHAT, CDR2 FQNNGV. The J segment lost 1 base and the V segment lost 5 bases, leaving 10 bases of the junction unmatched. The length of the CDR3 is 16 residues. CDR3 loop: CASSTDRRLIQETQYF. The CDR3 DNA reads as TGTGCCAGCAGCACGGACAGGAGGTTAATCCAAGAGACCCAGTACTTC.

This clone was observed a single time. This rearrangement joins TRBV9 to TRBJ1-3; possibly TRBD1 for D (5 bases). The CDR3 is 13 amino acids. Per the germline V gene, CDR1 is SGDLS and CDR2 is YYNGEE. Trimming left V 3 bases short and J 8 bases short, with 12 bases between. This CDR3 reads CASSGGTYDTIYF. In DNA form, the CDR3 reads TGTGCCAGCAGCGGCGGGACGTACGACACCATATATTTT.

The gene calls are TRBV5-1 and TRBJ1-6; 8 bases agree with TRBD1. V was clipped by 6 bases and J by 7 bases; unmatched bases: 9. CDR3 length: 15 residues. The germline gives CDR1 SGHRS, CDR2 YFSETQ. DNA of the CDR3: TGCGCCAGCAAGAGATTGACAGGGGAGAATTCACCCCTCCACTTT. This encodes CASKRLTGENSPLHF.